The T cell receptor beta chain under discussion was sequenced for a study of blood T cell repertoires in COVID-19. Across the whole study: Some COVID-19 samples were acute and others convalescent; all came from the United States, Italy and Spain. T cells, B-cell-depleted T cells, or PBMCs provided the cDNA or gDNA that served as material.

The CDR3 loop spans 13 amino acids. Germline V lookup: CDR1 SGHRS, CDR2 YFSETQ. V shed 5 bases and J 3 bases; nucleotides not matched to a gene: 1. Libraries were prepared by immunoSEQ multiplex PCR; TCRdb keeps only in-frame clonotypes and omits some of them. The sample includes 200,000 to 300,000 clones, roughly 79% of them seen just once. This clone has just a few counts. The specimen sequenced was peripheral blood. The receptor's source is a woman older than 75 with COVID-19, enrolled during active disease. J is TRBJ2-7 and V is TRBV5-1; TRBD2 matches 11 bases. CDR3 protein: CASRTSGGYEQYF. The CDR3 DNA reads as TGCGCCAGCAGAACTAGCGGGGGCTACGAGCAGTACTTC.